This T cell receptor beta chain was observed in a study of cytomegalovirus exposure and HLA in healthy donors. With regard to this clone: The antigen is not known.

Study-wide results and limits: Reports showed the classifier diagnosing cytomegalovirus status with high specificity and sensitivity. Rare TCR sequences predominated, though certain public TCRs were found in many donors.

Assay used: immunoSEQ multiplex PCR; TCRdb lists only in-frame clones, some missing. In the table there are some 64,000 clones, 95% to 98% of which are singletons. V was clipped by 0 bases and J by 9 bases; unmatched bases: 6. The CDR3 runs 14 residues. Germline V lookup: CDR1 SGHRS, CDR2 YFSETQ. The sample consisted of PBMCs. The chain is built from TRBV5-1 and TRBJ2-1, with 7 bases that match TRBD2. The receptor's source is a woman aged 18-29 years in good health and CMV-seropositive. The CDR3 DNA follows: TGCGCCAGCAGCTTGGGCGACGGGGGGAGTGAGCAGTTCTTC. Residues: CASSLGDGGSEQFF. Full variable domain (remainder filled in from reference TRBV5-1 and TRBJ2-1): KAGVTQTPRYLIKTRGQQVTLSCSPISGHRSVSWYQQTPGQGLQFLFEYFSETQRNKGNFPGRFSGRQFSNSRSEMNVSTLELGDSALYLCASSLGDGGSEQFFGPGTRLTVL.